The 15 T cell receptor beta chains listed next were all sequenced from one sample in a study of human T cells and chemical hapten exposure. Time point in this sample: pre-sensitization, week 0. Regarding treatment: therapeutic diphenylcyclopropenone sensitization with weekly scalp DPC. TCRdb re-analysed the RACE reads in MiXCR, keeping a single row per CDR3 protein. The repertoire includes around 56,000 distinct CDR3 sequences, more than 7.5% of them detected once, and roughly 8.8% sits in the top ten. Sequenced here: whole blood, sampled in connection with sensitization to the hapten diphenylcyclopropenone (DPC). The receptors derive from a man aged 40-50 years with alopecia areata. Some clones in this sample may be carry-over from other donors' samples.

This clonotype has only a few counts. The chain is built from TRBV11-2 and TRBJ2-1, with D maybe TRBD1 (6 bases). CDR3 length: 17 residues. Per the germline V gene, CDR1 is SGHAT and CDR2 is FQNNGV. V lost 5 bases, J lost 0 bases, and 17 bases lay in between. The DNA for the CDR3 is TGTGCCAGCAGCCCAGGAAGGGGGAAGGGCTCCTACAATGAGCAGTTCTTC. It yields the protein CASSPGRGKGSYNEQFF.

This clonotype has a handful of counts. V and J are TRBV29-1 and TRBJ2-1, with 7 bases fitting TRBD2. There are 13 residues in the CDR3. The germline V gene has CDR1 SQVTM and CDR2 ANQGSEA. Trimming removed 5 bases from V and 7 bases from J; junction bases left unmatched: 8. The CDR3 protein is CSVWRGRDNEQFF. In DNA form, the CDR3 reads TGCAGCGTTTGGCGGGGGAGGGATAATGAGCAGTTCTTC.

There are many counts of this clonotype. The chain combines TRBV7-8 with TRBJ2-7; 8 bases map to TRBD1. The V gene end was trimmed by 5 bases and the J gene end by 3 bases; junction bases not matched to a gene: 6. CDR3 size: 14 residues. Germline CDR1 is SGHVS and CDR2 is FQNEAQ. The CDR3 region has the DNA TGTGCCAGCAGCAAAGGACAGGGCTTCTACGAGCAGTACTTC. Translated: CASSKGQGFYEQYF.

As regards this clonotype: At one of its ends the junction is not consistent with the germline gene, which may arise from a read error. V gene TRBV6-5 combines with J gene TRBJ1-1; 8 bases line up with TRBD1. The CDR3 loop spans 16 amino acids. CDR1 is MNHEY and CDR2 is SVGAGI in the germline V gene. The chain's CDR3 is CASSYGNRGANTEVFF. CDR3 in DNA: TGTGCCAGCAGTTACGGAAACAGGGGGGCAAACACTGAAGTTTTCTTT.

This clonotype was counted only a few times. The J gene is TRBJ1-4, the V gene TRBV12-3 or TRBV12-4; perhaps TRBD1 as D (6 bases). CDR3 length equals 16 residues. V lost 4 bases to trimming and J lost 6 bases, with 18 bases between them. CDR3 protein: CASSSWTTGGYEKLFF. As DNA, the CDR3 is TGTGCCAGCAGTTCCTGGACGACAGGAGGATATGAAAAACTGTTTTTT.

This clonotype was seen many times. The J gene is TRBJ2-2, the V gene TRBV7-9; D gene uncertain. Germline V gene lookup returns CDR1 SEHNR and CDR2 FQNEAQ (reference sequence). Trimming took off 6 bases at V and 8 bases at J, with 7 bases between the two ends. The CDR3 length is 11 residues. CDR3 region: CASRSLGELFF. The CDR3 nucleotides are TGTGCCAGCAGGTCATTGGGGGAGCTGTTTTTT.

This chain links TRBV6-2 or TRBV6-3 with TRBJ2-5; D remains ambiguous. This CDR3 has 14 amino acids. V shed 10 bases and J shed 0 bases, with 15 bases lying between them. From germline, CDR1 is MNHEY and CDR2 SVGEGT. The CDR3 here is CAIRNIAYQETQYF. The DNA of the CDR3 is TGTGCCATCAGAAATATAGCCTACCAAGAGACCCAGTACTTC.

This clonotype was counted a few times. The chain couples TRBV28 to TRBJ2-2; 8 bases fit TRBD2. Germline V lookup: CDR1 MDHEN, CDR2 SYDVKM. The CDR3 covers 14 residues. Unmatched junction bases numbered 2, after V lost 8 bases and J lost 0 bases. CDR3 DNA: TGTGCCAGCGAGGGACTAGCGAACACCGGGGAGCTGTTTTTT. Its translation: CASEGLANTGELFF.

The CDR3 protein is CASISGTGELFF. The CDR3 DNA is TGTGCCAGCATCAGCGGTACCGGGGAGCTGTTTTTT. The chain joins TRBV7-2 to TRBJ2-2, with D tentatively TRBD2 (5 bases). Trimming pared 7 bases from V and 5 bases from J, leaving 8 bases between. Germline V gene lookup returns CDR1 SGHTA and CDR2 FQGNSA. The CDR3 consists of 12 residues.

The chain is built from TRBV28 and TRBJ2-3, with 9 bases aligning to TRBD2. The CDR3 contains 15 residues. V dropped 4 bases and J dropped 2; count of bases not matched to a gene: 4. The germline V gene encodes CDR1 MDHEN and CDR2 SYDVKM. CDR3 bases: TGTGCCAGCAGTTCTAGCGGGATCTTCACAGATACGCAGTATTTT. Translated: CASSSSGIFTDTQYF. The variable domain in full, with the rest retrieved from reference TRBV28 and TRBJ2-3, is DVKVTQSSRYLVKRTGEKVFLECVQDMDHENMFWYRQDPGLGLRLIYFSYDVKMKEKGDIPEGYSVSREKKERFSLILESASTNQTSMYLCASSSSGIFTDTQYFGPGTRLTVL.

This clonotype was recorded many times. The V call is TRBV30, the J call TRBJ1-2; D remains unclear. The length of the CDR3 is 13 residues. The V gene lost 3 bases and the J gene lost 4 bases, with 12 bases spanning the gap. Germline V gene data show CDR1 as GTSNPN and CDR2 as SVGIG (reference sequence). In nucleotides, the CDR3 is TGTGCCTGGAGCCAAGAGATAGGCTATGGCTACACCTTC. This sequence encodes CAWSQEIGYGYTF.

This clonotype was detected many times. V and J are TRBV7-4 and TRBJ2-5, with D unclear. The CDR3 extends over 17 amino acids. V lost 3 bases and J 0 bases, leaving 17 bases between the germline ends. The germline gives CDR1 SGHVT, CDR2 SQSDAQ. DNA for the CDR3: TGTGCCAGCAGCTTTCTAGGGCCAGCCTCTTACCAAGAGACCCAGTACTTC. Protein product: CASSFLGPASYQETQYF.

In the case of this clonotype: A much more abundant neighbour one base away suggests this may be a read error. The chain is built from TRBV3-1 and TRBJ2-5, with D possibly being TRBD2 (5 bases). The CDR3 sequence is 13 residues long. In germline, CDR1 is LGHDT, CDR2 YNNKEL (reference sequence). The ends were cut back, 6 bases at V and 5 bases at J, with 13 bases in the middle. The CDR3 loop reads CASRLTSVETQYF. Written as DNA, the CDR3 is TGTGCCAGCAGACTAACTAGTGTGGAGACCCAGTACTTC.

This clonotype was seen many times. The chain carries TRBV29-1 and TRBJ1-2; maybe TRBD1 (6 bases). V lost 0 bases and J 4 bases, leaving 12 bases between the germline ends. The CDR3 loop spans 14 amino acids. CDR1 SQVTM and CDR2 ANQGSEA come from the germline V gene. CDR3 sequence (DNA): TGCAGCGTTGAAGATTTCGACAGGTTCTATGGCTACACCTTC. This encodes CSVEDFDRFYGYTF.

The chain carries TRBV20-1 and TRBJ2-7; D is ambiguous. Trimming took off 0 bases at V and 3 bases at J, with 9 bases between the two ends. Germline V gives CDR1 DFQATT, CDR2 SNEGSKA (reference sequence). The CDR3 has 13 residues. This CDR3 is CSARDKSIYEQYF. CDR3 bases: TGCAGTGCTAGAGATAAGAGTATCTACGAGCAGTACTTC.